This is a list of T cell receptor beta chains from one sample in a study of PD-L1 blockade in urothelial cancer. Produced via immunoSEQ multiplex PCR; TCRdb's table is partial and in-frame only. The profile shows about 47,000 clones, around 82% of them singletons. The starting material was PBMCs, obtained around atezolizumab (anti-PD-L1) treatment. The receptors were sampled from a man in his sixties with urothelial cancer. Both conserved end residues are part of each CDR3. The order of the fields is clone size, V gene, D gene, J gene, CDR3 DNA, CDR3 protein. A D gene is named only where the DNA matches it firmly. The size entry is marked missing in some rows and otherwise reads once, few, many or a size class.

.	TRBV19	TRBD1	TRBJ2-1	TGTGCCAGTAGTATCACGTTCGACAGGGCCCATGAGCAGTTCTTC	CASSITFDRAHEQFF
once	TRBV11-2	.	TRBJ2-2	TGTGCCAGCAGGACGTCCCCAGCGCTGAACACCGGGGAGCTGTTTTTT	CASRTSPALNTGELFF
.	TRBV7-2	.	TRBJ1-3	TGTGCCAGCAGCTTGGGGAGCCTCTCTGGAAACACCATATATTTT	CASSLGSLSGNTIYF
.	TRBV30	.	TRBJ1-1	TGTGCCTGGAGACAGGGTACGGCTGAAGCTTTCTTT	CAWRQGTAEAFF
few	TRBV2	TRBD1	TRBJ1-2	TGTGCCAGCAGAGACGGGACAGGGATCTATGGCTACACCTTC	CASRDGTGIYGYTF
.	TRBV18	.	TRBJ1-4	TGTGCCAGCTCCCCACGGGAAGGAGGGGACTCTGGAAAACTGTTTTTT	CASSPREGGDSGKLFF
.	TRBV10-1	.	TRBJ2-6	TGCGCCAGCAGTGAGGGCTTTGGGGCCAACGTCCTGACTTTC	CASSEGFGANVLTF
.	TRBV6-5	.	TRBJ1-2	TGTGCCATCCGGAGGGATCCGAGCTATGGCTACACCTTC	CAIRRDPSYGYTF
.	TRBV11-3	TRBD1	TRBJ2-7	TGTGCCAGCAGCTCCGGGACAGGGGGCTACGAGCAGTACTTC	CASSSGTGGYEQYF
.	TRBV7-9	.	TRBJ1-1	TGTGCCAGCAGCGTTGGCGGCAGGGGCGGCACTGAAGCTTTCTTT	CASSVGGRGGTEAFF
.	TRBV28	.	TRBJ1-5	TGTGCCAGCAGGGAAGGGACAAGTCAGCCCCAGCATTTT	CASREGTSQPQHF
.	TRBV7-9	TRBD1	TRBJ2-3	TGTGCCAGCAGCTCAGAGGGACAGCCCACAGATACGCAGTATTTT	CASSSEGQPTDTQYF
.	TRBV28	TRBD2	TRBJ2-5	TGTGCCAGCAGTTCCCTAGCGGGAGAAAAAGAGACCCAGTACTTC	CASSSLAGEKETQYF
once	TRBV19	.	TRBJ1-2	TGTGCCAGTAGTATAAAGGGGGATTTCTATGGCTACACCTTC	CASSIKGDFYGYTF